This T cell receptor beta chain was obtained from a study of T-cell memory formation after mild COVID-19. Overall study: TCR clustering was largely donor specific. Study-wide results and limits: A subset of responding clones appeared in pre-infection memory, suggesting cross-reactive memory joined.

Comment on this clonotype: Its antigen is undetermined.

V gave up 4 bases and J gave up 5 bases; unmatched junction bases: 8. This CDR3 is built from 15 residues. The V gene's germline CDR1 is SGHVS and CDR2 FQNEAQ. TCRdb called the 5' RACE reads again in MiXCR, with one record for every CDR3 protein. The profile covers roughly 260,000 distinct CDR3 sequences, with approximately 16% appearing a single time and approximately 3.5% taken by the ten largest. The TCR was taken from a man aged 18 to 30 who had mild COVID-19 (a few samples of this study predate the infection). Cell type and time point are not known. V gene TRBV7-8 combines with J gene TRBJ1-1; 9 positions match TRBD1. Sequenced: PBMCs or a T cell subset sorted from them (not recorded which). Written as DNA, the CDR3 is TGTGCCAGCAGCTCACCTAACAGGGGGCGAACTGAAGCTTTCTTT. Translated: CASSSPNRGRTEAFF.